This record concerns one T cell receptor beta chain sequence. Its specificity is not known. Treatment of the sample: roughly 19 received Ad26.COV2.S at low or high dose, single or two shots; roughly five received placebo; per-sample allocation not given. After the first vaccine or placebo injection, samples were drawn on day 63. This specimen belongs to a study of Ad26.COV2.S vaccination and SARS-CoV-2 variants. The overall study: Administration of Ad26.COV2.S was intramuscular, either once or twice 56 days apart.

Assay: immunoSEQ multiplex PCR; the TCRdb copy retains only in-frame clones and omits some. Of about 280,000 clones in the sample, about 89% were seen once. Study-wide points: It was found that vaccine and placebo recipients had similar non-spike TCR breadth. There was a possibility that the TCR breadth and depth analyses underestimated total T cell responses.

The CDR3 has 15 amino acids. CDR1 is MDHEN, CDR2 SYDVKM, per germline. After removal of 6 bases from V and 5 bases from J, the junction contained 8 bases not matched to a gene. This sequence joins TRBV28 and TRBJ2-1, with 9 bases matching TRBD1. This clonotype was obtained from a person between 18 and 65 years old who received the Ad26.COV2.S COVID-19 vaccine or a placebo. Here the sequenced sample was peripheral blood, taken in a trial of Ad26.COV2.S vaccine versus placebo. CDR3 coding DNA: TGTGCCAGCAGGACCCCCGGGACAGGGAACAATGAGCAGTTCTTC. Translated, it gives CASRTPGTGNNEQFF.